This T cell receptor beta chain originates from a study of T cell responses to AZD1222 COVID-19 vaccine. The study, taken as a whole, reports: The sample set comprised mostly white British donors with more females, and clonal diversity was possibly underestimated. Dominant CD4 TCR responses targeted spike regions 160-218 and 743-854. Recipients of AZD1222 seropositive at baseline numbered only 6 or 7.

The method was immunoSEQ multiplex PCR; TCRdb's version includes in-frame clones alone and lacks a portion of them. The data show 120,000 to 150,000 clones, with just over 90% seen just once and more than 3% held by the top ten. As concerns this clone: Its antigen is currently unknown.

The length of the CDR3 is 14 residues. Germline-derived CDR1 and CDR2 are KGHSH and LQKENI. J gave up 1 base and V 1 base, and 1 base lay outside the gene matches. The chain recombines TRBV18 with TRBJ2-7, with 7 nucleotides matching TRBD1. The TCR sequence derives from an adult in good health. Sequenced here: peripheral blood, sampled on day 0 of AZD1222 vaccination. The CDR3 sequence is CASSPLQGSYEQYF. The DNA for the CDR3 is TGTGCCAGCTCACCACTACAGGGGTCCTACGAGCAGTACTTC.